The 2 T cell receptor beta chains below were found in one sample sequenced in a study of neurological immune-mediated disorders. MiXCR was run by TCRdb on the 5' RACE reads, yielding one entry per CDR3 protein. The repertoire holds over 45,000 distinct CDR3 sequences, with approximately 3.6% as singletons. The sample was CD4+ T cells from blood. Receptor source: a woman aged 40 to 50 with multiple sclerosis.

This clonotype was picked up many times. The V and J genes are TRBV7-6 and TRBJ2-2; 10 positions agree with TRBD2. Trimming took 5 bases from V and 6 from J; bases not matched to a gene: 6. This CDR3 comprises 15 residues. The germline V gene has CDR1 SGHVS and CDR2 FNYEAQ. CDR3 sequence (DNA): TGTGCCAGCAGCAAACCGGGACTAGCGTCCGGGGAGCTGTTTTTT. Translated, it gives CASSKPGLASGELFF.

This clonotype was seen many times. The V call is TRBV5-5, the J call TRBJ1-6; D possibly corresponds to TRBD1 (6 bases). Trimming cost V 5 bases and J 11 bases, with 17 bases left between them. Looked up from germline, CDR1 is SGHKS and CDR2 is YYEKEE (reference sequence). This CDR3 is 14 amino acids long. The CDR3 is CASRNEQGLAPLHF. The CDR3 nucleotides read TGTGCCAGCAGGAATGAACAGGGTTTGGCACCCCTCCACTTT.